The 9 T cell receptor beta chains below come from one sample, sequenced in a study of post-analysis software for immune sequencing data. Their cognate antigens are unknown. Study-wide results and limits: There were about five TRBV segments more frequent in patients than controls, and TRBV5-6, TRBV5-1 and TRBV20-1 were among them.

Included in the TCR beta cDNA libraries were unique molecular identifiers. Each CDR3 protein is one row after TCRdb ran MiXCR on the PCR reads. The sample consists of hundreds of thousands of distinct CDR3 sequences, 30% of them appearing once. Material for sequencing was blood. Receptors originate from a girl under 18 with multiple sclerosis.

This clonotype was detected many times. This chain joins TRBV20-1 and TRBJ2-3; D not resolved. V lost 3 bases and J lost 0, with 4 bases in between. The CDR3 extends over 12 amino acids. Germline V gene data show CDR1 as DFQATT and CDR2 as SNEGSKA (reference sequence). CDR3 DNA sequence: TGCAGTGCTAGCGGAAGCACAGATACGCAGTATTTT. Its protein product is CSASGSTDTQYF.

The sample holds a few counts of this clonotype. The rearrangement joins TRBV6-5 to TRBJ2-4; possibly TRBD2 for D (5 bases). CDR3 length: 13 residues. Germline V gives CDR1 MNHEY, CDR2 SVGAGI. Trimming removed 5 bases from V and 6 bases from J, with 11 bases in between. CDR3 sequence: CASSHRDPNIQYF. CDR3 in DNA: TGTGCCAGCAGTCACCGGGATCCAAACATTCAGTACTTC.

The chain links TRBV2 to TRBJ2-7; D is unresolved. V lost 3 bases, J lost 5 bases, and 11 bases lay in between. This CDR3 is 13 amino acids long. CDR1 and CDR2 (germline): SNHLY, FYNNEI. DNA for the CDR3: TGTGCCAGCAGTGACGTTGGGTACCACGAGCAGTACTTC. It codes for CASSDVGYHEQYF.

V and J are TRBV10-2 and TRBJ1-6, with TRBD1 as a possible D gene (5 bases). The V and J ends lost 2 bases and 0 bases respectively, with 8 bases between them. This CDR3 is 16 amino acids long. Germline V CDR1 and CDR2: WSHSY, SAAADI. The DNA of the CDR3 is TGCGCCAGCAGTGAGAGGGGTAGCTCCTATAATTCACCCCTCCACTTT. Protein sequence: CASSERGSSYNSPLHF.

The rearrangement joins TRBV24-1 to TRBJ2-3; D may correspond to TRBD1 or TRBD2 (5 bases each). The V gene's germline CDR1 is KGHDR and CDR2 SFDVKD. The CDR3 extends over 13 amino acids. With 2 bases removed from V and 6 bases from J, the gap between germline ends came to 8 bases. CDR3 residues: CATSDSGRDTQYF. The CDR3 DNA follows: TGTGCCACCAGTGATTCGGGGCGTGATACGCAGTATTTT.

Details on this clonotype: An end of the junction does not agree with germline; a read error may underlie this. The chain recombines TRBV20-1 with TRBJ2-6, with D tentatively TRBD2 (6 bases). The CDR3 runs 15 residues. Per germline, CDR1 DFQATT and CDR2 SNEGSKA (reference sequence). Written as DNA, the CDR3 is TGCAATGCTAGAGAAAGGGAGGCTGGGGCCAACGTCCTGACTTTC. Translated, it gives CNAREREAGANVLTF.

With respect to this clonotype: Just one base apart from a much larger clone, this may be a read error. The V call is TRBV20-1, the J call TRBJ2-7; TRBD2 aligns across 13 bases. The J call may be faulty, since TRBJ2-5 better matches the DNA end. CDR3 size: 16 residues. The germline V gene has CDR1 DFQATT and CDR2 SNEGSKA (reference sequence). The CDR3 nucleotides read TGCAGTGCTACCACACAACTAGCGGGAGGGAGAGAGACCCAGTACTTC. This gives the protein CSATTQLAGGRETQYF.

This clonotype was recorded a few times. This chain connects TRBV5-5 to TRBJ2-4; TRBD2 might be the D (6 bases). CDR3 length: 15 residues. Deletions cut 3 bases from V and 6 bases from J, with 16 bases between. Germline CDR1 reads SGHKS; CDR2 reads YYEKEE (reference sequence). The CDR3 protein is CASSWRGLGGNIQYF. The DNA of the CDR3 is TGTGCCAGCAGCTGGCGGGGTCTCGGGGGAAACATTCAGTACTTC.

The table lists this clonotype with many counts. The chain links TRBV29-1 to TRBJ1-6; D may be TRBD1 (5 bases). Trimming took 6 bases from V and 3 from J, leaving 21 bases between them. This CDR3 has 17 residues. Germline loops: CDR1 SQVTM, CDR2 ANQGSEA. The CDR3 protein is CSVPMRAGLGYNSPLHF. The CDR3 nucleotides read TGCAGCGTGCCCATGAGGGCAGGGCTCGGCTATAATTCACCCCTCCACTTT. Full variable domain (rest looked up from reference TRBV29-1 and TRBJ1-6): SAVISQKPSRDICQRGTSLTIQCQVDSQVTMMFWYRQQPGQSLTLIATANQGSEATYESGFVIDKFPISRPNLTFSTLTVSNMSPEDSSIYLCSVPMRAGLGYNSPLHFGNGTRLTVT.